This TCR beta chain was documented in a study of spatial heterogeneity in lung cancer. Time point indicated: sample taken at primary tumor resection. Researchers sequenced whole RNA taken from tumor, nontumor lung or frozen PBMC without sorting. Samples were obtained from about 72 donors, all untreated early-stage non-small cell lung cancer patients. TCRdb called the 5' RACE reads again in MiXCR, with one record for every CDR3 protein. This table has some 28,000 distinct CDR3 sequences, roughly 8.4% appearing once. This CDR3 region has 14 residues. The germline V gene has CDR1 LNHDA and CDR2 SQIVND (reference sequence). Unmatched junction bases numbered 0, after V lost 8 bases and J lost 0 bases. This clonotype showed up many times.

This chain connects TRBV19 to TRBJ2-3, with 12 bases that match TRBD2. This TCR derives from a female donor with early-stage non-small cell lung cancer. The input for sequencing was PBMCs, taken at surgery. The CDR3 spells CASGLAGSTDTQYF. The CDR3 DNA reads as TGTGCCAGTGGACTAGCGGGGAGCACAGATACGCAGTATTTT.